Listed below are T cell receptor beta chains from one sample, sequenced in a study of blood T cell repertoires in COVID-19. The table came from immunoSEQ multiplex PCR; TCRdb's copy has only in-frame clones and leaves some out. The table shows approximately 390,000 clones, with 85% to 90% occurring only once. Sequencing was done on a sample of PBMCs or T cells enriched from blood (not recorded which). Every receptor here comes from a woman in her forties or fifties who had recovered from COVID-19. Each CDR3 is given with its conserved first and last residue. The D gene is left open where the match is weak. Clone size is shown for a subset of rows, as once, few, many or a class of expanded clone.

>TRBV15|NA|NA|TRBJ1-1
CATSRAILTEAFF
TGTGCCACCAGCAGAGCTATACTAACCGAAGCTTTCTTT
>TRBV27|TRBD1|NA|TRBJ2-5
CASSTRGTVLETQYF
TGTGCCAGCAGTACAAGGGGGACAGTATTAGAGACCCAGTACTTC
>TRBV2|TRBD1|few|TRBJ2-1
CASSRQGGNNEQFF
TGTGCCAGCAGTAGACAGGGTGGTAACAATGAGCAGTTCTTC
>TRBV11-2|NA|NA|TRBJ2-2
CASNPGNTGELFF
TGTGCCAGCAATCCCGGGAACACCGGGGAGCTGTTTTTT
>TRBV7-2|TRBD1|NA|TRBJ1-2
CASSFDRGEHYGYTF
TGTGCCAGCAGCTTCGACAGGGGGGAACACTATGGCTACACCTTC
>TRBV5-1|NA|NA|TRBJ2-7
CASREDSPNEQYF
TGCGCCAGCAGGGAGGACAGCCCGAACGAGCAGTACTTC
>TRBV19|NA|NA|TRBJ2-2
CASSWAGFSNTGELFF
TGTGCCAGTAGTTGGGCCGGATTCAGCAACACCGGGGAGCTGTTTTTT
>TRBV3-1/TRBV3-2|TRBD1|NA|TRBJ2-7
CASSPGQGGYRDF
TGTGCCAGCAGCCCGGGACAGGGTGGCTATCGAGACTTC
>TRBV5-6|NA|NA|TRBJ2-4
CASSLDSGLKNIQYF
TGTGCCAGCAGCCTGGACAGCGGCCTTAAAAACATTCAGTACTTC
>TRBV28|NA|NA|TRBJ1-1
CASSLGGRDTEAFF
TGTGCCAGCAGTTTAGGGGGGAGGGACACTGAAGCTTTCTTT
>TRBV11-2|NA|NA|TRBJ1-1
CASSIPRAEAFF
TGTGCCAGCAGCATTCCCAGGGCTGAAGCTTTCTTT
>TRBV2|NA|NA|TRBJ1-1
CASKDSGPAEAFF
TGTGCCAGCAAGGACAGCGGCCCGGCGGAAGCTTTCTTT
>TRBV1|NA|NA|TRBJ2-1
CTSSQPLLFF
TGCACCAGCAGCCAACCACTTTTGTTCTTC
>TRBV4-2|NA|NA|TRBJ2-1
CASSASTTVGAYNEQFF
TGTGCCAGCAGCGCAAGCACTACAGTCGGGGCCTACAATGAGCAGTTCTTC
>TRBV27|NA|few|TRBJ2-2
CASSPPTGYGTGELFF
TGTGCCAGCAGTCCGCCTACAGGGTACGGCACCGGGGAGCTGTTTTTT
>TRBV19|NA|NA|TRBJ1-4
CASSRDRLNEKLFF
TGTGCCAGTAGTCGAGACAGGCTTAATGAAAAACTGTTTTTT
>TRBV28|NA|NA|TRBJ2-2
CASSLTGENTGELFF
TGTGCCAGCAGTTTAACGGGGGAGAACACCGGGGAGCTGTTTTTT
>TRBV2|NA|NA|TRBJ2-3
CASSGLESADTQYF
TGTGCCAGCAGTGGGCTAGAAAGTGCAGATACGCAGTATTTT
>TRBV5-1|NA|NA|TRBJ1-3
CASSLFSGHTSGNTIYF
TGCGCCAGCAGCTTGTTTTCCGGACACACCTCTGGAAACACCATATATTTT
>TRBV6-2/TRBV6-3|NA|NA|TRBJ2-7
CASSRQRTYEQYF
TGTGCCAGCAGCAGACAGAGGACCTACGAGCAGTACTTC
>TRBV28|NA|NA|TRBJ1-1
CASSINLTKDSYWVVTEAFF
TGTGCCAGCAGCATCAATTTAACTAAAGACAGCTACTGGGTCGTCACTGAAGCTTTCTTT
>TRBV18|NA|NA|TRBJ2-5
CASSPSTEEQTQYF
TGTGCCAGCTCACCATCGACGGAGGAGCAGACCCAGTACTTC
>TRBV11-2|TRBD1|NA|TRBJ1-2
CASSNDREYGYTF
TGTGCCAGCAGCAACGACAGGGAGTATGGCTACACCTTC
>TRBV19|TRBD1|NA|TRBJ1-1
CATTTGGVTEAFF
TGTGCCACTACTACAGGGGGTGTCACTGAAGCTTTCTTT
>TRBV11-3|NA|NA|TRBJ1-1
CASSLKARGKGNTEAFF
TGTGCCAGCAGCTTAAAAGCCCGGGGGAAAGGAAACACTGAAGCTTTCTTT
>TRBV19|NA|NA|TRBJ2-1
CASSIGAGFHNEQFF
TGTGCCAGTAGTATCGGAGCGGGTTTTCACAATGAGCAGTTCTTC
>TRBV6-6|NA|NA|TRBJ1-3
CASSRTALRNSGNTIYF
TGTGCCAGCAGTCGGACAGCGCTCCGAAACTCTGGAAACACCATATATTTT
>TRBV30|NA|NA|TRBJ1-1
CAWSRGSEAFF
TGTGCCTGGAGTAGGGGAAGTGAAGCTTTCTTT
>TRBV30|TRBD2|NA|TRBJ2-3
CAWSPGLAGGPDTQYF
TGTGCCTGGAGCCCGGGACTAGCGGGGGGGCCGGATACGCAGTATTTT
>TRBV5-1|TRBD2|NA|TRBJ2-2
CASSFSGGAAGELFF
TGCGCCAGCAGCTTCAGCGGGGGGGCGGCCGGGGAGCTGTTTTTT
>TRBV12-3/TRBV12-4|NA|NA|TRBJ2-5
CASRPVNQETQYF
TGTGCCAGCAGACCGGTTAACCAAGAGACCCAGTACTTC
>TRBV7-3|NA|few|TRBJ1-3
CASSRGVGNTIYF
TGTGCCAGCAGCCGGGGGGTTGGAAACACCATATATTTT
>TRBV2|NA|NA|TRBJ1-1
CASHYRDTAEAFF
TGTGCCAGCCATTACCGGGACACGGCCGAAGCTTTCTTT
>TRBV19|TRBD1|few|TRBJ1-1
CASSIAAGGFRTEAFF
TGTGCCAGTAGTATCGCGGCAGGGGGATTTCGCACTGAAGCTTTCTTT
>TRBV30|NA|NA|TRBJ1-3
CAWESGGTIYF
TGTGCCTGGGAGTCCGGAGGCACCATATATTTT
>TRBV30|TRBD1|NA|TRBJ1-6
CAWKTGEGAPLHF
TGTGCCTGGAAAACAGGGGAAGGCGCACCCCTCCACTTT
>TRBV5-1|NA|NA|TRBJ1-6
CASSYNPGGEVYNSPLHF
TGCGCCAGCAGCTATAACCCGGGGGGTGAGGTATATAATTCACCCCTCCACTTT
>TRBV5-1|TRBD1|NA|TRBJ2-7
CASSPGQGGEQYF
TGCGCCAGCAGCCCAGGACAGGGGGGCGAGCAGTACTTC
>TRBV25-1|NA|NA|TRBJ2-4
CASSSGTAITHF
TGTGCCAGCAGTTCCGGGACTGCGATCACCCACTTC
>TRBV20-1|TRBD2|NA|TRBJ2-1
CSASLVSGGANEQFF
TGCAGTGCTAGTTTGGTTAGCGGGGGGGCAAATGAGCAGTTCTTC
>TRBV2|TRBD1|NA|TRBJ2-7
CASKRGQVNSYEQYF
TGTGCCAGCAAACGGGGACAGGTGAACTCCTACGAGCAGTACTTC
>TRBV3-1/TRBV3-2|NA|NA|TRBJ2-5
CASSPTGLGETQYF
TGTGCCAGCAGCCCGACAGGACTGGGAGAGACCCAGTACTTC
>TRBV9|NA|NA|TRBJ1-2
CASNPHPGGWSGYTF
TGTGCCAGCAATCCCCACCCGGGGGGTTGGAGTGGCTACACCTTC
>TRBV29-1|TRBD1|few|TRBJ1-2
CSARTGGADGYTF
TGCAGCGCAAGGACAGGGGGCGCGGATGGCTACACCTTC
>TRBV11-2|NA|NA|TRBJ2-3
CASSLDFSQASTDTQYF
TGTGCCAGCAGCTTAGATTTTTCCCAGGCCAGCACAGATACGCAGTATTTT
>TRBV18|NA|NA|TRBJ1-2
CASSPERDYGYTF
TGTGCCAGCTCACCAGAGCGCGACTATGGCTACACCTTC
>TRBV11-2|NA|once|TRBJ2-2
CASNSLGGGFGELFF
TGTGCCAGCAACTCACTAGGAGGGGGCTTCGGGGAGCTGTTTTTT
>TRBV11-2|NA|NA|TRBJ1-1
CASSLSRGSTEAFF
TGTGCCAGCAGCTTAAGCAGGGGATCGACTGAAGCTTTCTTT
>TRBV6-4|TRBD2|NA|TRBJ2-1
CASSDSKRCSGGTYNEQFF
TGTGCCAGCAGTGACTCGAAGCGTTGTAGCGGGGGTACCTACAATGAGCAGTTCTTC
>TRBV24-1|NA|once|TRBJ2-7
CATGGNSYEQYF
TGTGCCACCGGGGGCAACTCCTACGAGCAGTACTTC
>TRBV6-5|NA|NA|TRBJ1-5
CASSKRQHSNQPQHF
TGTGCCAGCAGTAAACGACAACATAGCAATCAGCCCCAGCATTTT